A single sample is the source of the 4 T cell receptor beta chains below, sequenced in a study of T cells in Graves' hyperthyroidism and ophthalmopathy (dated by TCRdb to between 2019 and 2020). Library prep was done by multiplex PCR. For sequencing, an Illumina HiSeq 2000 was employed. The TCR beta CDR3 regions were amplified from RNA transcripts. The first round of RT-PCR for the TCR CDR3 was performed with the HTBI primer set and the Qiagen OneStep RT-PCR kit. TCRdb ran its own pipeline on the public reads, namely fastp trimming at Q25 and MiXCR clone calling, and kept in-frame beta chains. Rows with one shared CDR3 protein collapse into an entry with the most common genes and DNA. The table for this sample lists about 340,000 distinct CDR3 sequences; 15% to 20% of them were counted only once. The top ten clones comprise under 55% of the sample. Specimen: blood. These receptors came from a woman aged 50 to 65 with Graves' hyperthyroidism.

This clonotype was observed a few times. The CDR3 bases are TGTGCCTGGATTAAAAGACAGTACACTGAAGCTTTCTTT. Translating gives CAWIKRQYTEAFF. The rearrangement links TRBV30 to TRBJ1-1; perhaps TRBD1 as D (5 bases). CDR1 and CDR2 from the germline V gene are GTSNPN and SVGIG (reference sequence). CDR3 length: 13 residues. Trimming pared 4 bases from V and 3 bases from J, leaving 12 bases between.

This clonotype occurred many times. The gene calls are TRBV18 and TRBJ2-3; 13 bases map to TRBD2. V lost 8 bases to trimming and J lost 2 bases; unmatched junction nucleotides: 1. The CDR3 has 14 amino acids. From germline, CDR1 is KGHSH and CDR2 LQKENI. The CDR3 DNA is TGTGCCAGCGGACTAGCGGGAGTCACAGATACGCAGTATTTT. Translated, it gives CASGLAGVTDTQYF.

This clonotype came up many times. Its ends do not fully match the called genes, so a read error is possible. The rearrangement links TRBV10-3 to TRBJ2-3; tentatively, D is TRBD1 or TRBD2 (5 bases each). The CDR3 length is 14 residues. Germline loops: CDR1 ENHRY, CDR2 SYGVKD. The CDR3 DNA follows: TGTGCCATCAATGAGGGGCGCGGCACAGATACGCAGTATTTT. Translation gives CAINEGRGTDTQYF.

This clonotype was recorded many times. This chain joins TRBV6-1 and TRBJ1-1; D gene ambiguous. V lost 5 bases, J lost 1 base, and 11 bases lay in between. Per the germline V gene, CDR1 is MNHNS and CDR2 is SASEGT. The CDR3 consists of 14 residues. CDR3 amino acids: CASSSVEKNTEAFF. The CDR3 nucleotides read TGTGCCAGCAGTTCGGTTGAGAAGAACACTGAAGCTTTCTTT.